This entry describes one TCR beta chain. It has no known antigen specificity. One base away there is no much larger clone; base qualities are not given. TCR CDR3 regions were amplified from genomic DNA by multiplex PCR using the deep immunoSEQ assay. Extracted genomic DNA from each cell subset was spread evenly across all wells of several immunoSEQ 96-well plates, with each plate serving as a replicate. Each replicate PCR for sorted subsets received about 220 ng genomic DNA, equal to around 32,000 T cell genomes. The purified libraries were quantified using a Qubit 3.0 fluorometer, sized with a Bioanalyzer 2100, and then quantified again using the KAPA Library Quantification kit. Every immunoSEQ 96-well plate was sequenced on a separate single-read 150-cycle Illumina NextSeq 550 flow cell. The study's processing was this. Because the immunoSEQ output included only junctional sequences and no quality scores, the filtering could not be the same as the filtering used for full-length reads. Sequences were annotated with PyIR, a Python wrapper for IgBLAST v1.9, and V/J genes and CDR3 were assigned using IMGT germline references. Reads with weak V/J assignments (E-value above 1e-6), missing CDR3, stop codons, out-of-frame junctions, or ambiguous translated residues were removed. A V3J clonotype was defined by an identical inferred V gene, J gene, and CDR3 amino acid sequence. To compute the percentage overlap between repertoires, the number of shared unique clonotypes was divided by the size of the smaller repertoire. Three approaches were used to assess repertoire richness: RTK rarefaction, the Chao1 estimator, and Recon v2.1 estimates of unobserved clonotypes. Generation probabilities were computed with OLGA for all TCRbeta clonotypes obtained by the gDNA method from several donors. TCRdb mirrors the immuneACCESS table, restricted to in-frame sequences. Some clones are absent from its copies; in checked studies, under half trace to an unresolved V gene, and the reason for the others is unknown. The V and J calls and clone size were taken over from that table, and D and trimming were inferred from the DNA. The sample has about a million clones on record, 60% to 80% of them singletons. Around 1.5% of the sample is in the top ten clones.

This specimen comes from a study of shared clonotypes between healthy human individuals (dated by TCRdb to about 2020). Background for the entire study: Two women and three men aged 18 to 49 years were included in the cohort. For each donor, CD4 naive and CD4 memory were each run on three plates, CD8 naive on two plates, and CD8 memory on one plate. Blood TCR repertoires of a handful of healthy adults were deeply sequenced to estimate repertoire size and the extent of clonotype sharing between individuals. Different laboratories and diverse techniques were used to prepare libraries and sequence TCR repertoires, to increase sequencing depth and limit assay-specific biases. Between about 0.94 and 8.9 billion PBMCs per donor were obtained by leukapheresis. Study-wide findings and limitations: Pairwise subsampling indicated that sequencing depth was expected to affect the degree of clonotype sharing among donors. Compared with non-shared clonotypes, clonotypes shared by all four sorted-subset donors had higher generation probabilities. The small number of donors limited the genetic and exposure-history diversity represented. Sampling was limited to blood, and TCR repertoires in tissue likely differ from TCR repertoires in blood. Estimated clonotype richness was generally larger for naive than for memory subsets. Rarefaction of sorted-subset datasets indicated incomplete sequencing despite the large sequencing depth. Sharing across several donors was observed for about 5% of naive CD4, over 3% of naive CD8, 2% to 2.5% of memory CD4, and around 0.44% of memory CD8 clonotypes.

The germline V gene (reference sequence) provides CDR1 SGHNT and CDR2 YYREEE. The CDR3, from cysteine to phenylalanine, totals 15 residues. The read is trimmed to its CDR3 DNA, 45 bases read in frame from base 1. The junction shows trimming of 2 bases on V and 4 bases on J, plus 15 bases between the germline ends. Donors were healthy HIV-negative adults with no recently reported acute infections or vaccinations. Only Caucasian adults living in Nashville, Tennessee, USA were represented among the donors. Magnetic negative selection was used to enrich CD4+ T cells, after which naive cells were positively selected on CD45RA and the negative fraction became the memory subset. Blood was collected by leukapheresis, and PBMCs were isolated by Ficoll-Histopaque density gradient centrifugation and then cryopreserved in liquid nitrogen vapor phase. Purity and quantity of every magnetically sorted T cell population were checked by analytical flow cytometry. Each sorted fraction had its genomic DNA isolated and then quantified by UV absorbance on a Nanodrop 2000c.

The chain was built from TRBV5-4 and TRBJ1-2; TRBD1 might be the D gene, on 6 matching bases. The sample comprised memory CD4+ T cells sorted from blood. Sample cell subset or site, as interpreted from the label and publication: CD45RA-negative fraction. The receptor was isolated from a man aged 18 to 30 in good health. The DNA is TGTGCCAGCAGCTTACTGACGACAGGCACCTATGGCTACACCTTC. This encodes CASSLLTTGTYGYTF.